The 6 T cell receptor beta chains below were found in one sample sequenced in a study of blood T cell repertoires in COVID-19. Profiling relied on immunoSEQ multiplex PCR, and the TCRdb table lists in-frame clones only, not all of them. The sample contains 350,000 to 400,000 clones, more than 70% of which appear only once. The sequenced material came from peripheral blood. The receptors were gathered from a woman aged 25-40 years with COVID-19, enrolled during active disease.

J is TRBJ2-2 and V is TRBV24-1, with 7 bases lining up with TRBD2. Germline V CDR1 and CDR2: KGHDR, SFDVKD. The CDR3 runs to 16 residues. The junction had 12 bases not matched to a gene; V was cut back by 9 bases and J by 3 bases. CDR3: CATAGRGETYTGELFF. The CDR3 DNA sequence: TGTGCCACCGCCGGTCGGGGGGAGACGTACACCGGGGAGCTGTTTTTT.

The gene calls are TRBV19 and TRBJ2-5; possibly TRBD1 for D (6 bases). Trimming took 5 bases from V and 1 from J, leaving 11 bases between them. The CDR3 contains 14 residues. Germline CDR1 is LNHDA and CDR2 is SQIVND (reference sequence). CDR3 residues: CASSHRQVQETQYF. CDR3 nucleotide sequence: TGTGCCAGTAGTCACAGACAGGTCCAAGAGACCCAGTACTTC.

This sequence joins TRBV6-2 or TRBV6-3 and TRBJ1-2, with 8 bases aligning to TRBD1. V lost 2 bases, J lost 6 bases, and 5 bases stayed unmatched. CDR3 length equals 14 residues. Germline CDR1 reads MNHEY; CDR2 reads SVGEGT. CDR3 DNA: TGTGCCAGCAGTTACGGAGGACAGGGCAATGGCTACACCTTC. It yields the protein CASSYGGQGNGYTF.

The chain links TRBV4-1 to TRBJ2-1; D ambiguous. The germline gives CDR1 MGHRA, CDR2 YSYEKL. The CDR3 loop spans 13 amino acids. The V end lost 2 bases, the J end lost 7 bases, and 9 bases lay between the germline ends. As DNA, the CDR3 is TGCGCCAGCAGCCAAATCCTCCCGAATGAGCAGTTCTTC. Translating it yields CASSQILPNEQFF.

The chain recombines TRBV7-9 with TRBJ1-2, with D unresolved. The CDR3 runs 13 residues. CDR1 SEHNR and CDR2 FQNEAQ come from the germline V gene (reference sequence). The ends were cut back, 2 bases at V and 1 base at J, with 5 bases in the middle. The CDR3 reads CASSLNSNYGYTF. Written as DNA, the CDR3 is TGTGCCAGCAGCTTAAACAGTAACTATGGCTACACCTTC.

The rearrangement links TRBV4-1 to TRBJ1-3, with 7 bases lining up with TRBD1. Germline V CDR1 and CDR2: MGHRA, YSYEKL. The CDR3 consists of 15 residues. With 1 base clipped from V and 6 bases from J, the junction kept 6 bases outside the gene matches. The CDR3 DNA reads as TGCGCCAGCAGCCAAGTCGGAGGGGGCGTAAACACCATATATTTT. Protein: CASSQVGGGVNTIYF.